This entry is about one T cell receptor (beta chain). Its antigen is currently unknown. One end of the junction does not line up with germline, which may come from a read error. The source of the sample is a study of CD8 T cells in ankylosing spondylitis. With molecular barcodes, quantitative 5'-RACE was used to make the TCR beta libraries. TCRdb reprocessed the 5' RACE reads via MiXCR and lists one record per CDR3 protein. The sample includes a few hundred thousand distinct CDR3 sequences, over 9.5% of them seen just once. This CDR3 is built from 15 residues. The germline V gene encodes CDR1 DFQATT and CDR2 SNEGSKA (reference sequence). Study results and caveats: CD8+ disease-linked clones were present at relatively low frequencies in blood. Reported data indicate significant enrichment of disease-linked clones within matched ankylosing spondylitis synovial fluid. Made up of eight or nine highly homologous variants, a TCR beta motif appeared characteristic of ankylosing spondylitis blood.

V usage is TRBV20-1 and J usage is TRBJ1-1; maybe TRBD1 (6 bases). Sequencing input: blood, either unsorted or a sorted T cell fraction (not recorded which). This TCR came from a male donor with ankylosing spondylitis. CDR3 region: CSARGARGPNSEAFF. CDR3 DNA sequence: TGCAGTGCCCGAGGGGCCAGGGGACCGAACAGTGAAGCTTTCTTT.